One sample yielded the 7 T cell receptor beta chains listed below, sequenced in a study of blood T cell repertoires in COVID-19. This table comes from immunoSEQ multiplex PCR, and its TCRdb copy is limited to in-frame clones, with some not included. The sample records tens of thousands of clones, 82% being singletons. Sequenced material: peripheral blood. The receptor source for this set is a human donor in a cohort sampled during active COVID-19.

This chain's CDR3 is CASSPLSAADSPLHF. The CDR3 DNA is TGTGCCAGCTCCCCTCTTTCCGCGGCAGATTCACCCCTCCACTTT. The rearrangement joins TRBV18 to TRBJ1-6, with D hard to call. This CDR3 has 15 residues. Germline loops: CDR1 KGHSH, CDR2 LQKENI. The V and J ends lost 6 bases and 8 bases respectively, with 17 bases between them.

This clone has only one observation. The V and J genes are TRBV6-2 or TRBV6-3 and TRBJ1-3; D possibly corresponds to TRBD1 (6 bases). In germline, CDR1 is MNHEY, CDR2 SVGEGT. V gave up 2 bases and J gave up 3 bases, with 11 bases separating them. This CDR3 is 15 amino acids long. The CDR3 region has the DNA TGTGCCAGCAGTTACCCACAGGGATATGGAAACACCATATATTTT. Translated: CASSYPQGYGNTIYF.

This CDR3 reads CASSQPGGDEQYF. The DNA of the CDR3 is TGTGCCAGCAGCCAACCGGGGGGGGACGAGCAGTACTTC. This chain links TRBV3-1 (or the pseudogene TRBV3-2) with TRBJ2-7, with 8 bases identical to TRBD2. J gave up 5 bases and V 2 bases, and 2 bases lay outside the gene matches. This CDR3 spans 13 amino acids. Looked up from germline, CDR1 is LGHDT and CDR2 is YNNKEL (reference sequence).

The chain links TRBV5-1 to TRBJ1-6; D is perhaps TRBD1 (6 bases). Trimming cost V 4 bases and J 10 bases, with 15 bases left between them. The CDR3 runs 14 residues. Germline CDR1 is SGHRS and CDR2 is YFSETQ. CDR3 sequence (DNA): TGCGCCAGCAGCCTAGGCACAGGGCGATCACCCCTCCACTTT. This codes for CASSLGTGRSPLHF.

The chain recombines TRBV9 with TRBJ2-6, with no clear D. CDR3 length: 17 residues. Trimming removed 1 base at V and 0 bases at J, with 11 bases between. Germline-derived CDR1 and CDR2 are SGDLS and YYNGEE. The CDR3 DNA follows: TGTGCCAGCAGCGTAACGGTTTCTCTCTCTGGGGCCAACGTCCTGACTTTC. As protein: CASSVTVSLSGANVLTF.

The CDR3 nucleotides are TGTGCCAGCAGTTACCCTCAACAGGGGCTAGATACGCAGTATTTT. This gives the protein CASSYPQQGLDTQYF. The chain carries TRBV6-6 and TRBJ2-3, with 7 bases identical to TRBD1. The V gene end was trimmed by 2 bases and the J gene end by 5 bases; junction bases not matched to a gene: 7. Germline loops: CDR1 MNHNY, CDR2 SVGAGI (reference sequence). The CDR3 spans 15 residues.

V usage is TRBV18 and J usage is TRBJ1-1; possibly TRBD1 for D (6 bases). The V gene lost 6 bases and the J gene lost 1 base, with 12 bases spanning the gap. This CDR3 region has 14 residues. The V gene's germline CDR1 is KGHSH and CDR2 LQKENI. The CDR3 DNA follows: TGTGCCAGCTCCCGCGAACAGGGGAACACTGAAGCTTTCTTT. Residues: CASSREQGNTEAFF.